This T cell receptor (beta chain) is from a study of early T cells in non-severe SARS-CoV-2 infection. Across the whole study: Sequencing input comprised bulk RNA from unsorted whole blood; chain pairing was not available. Study-level findings and limits: Anti-spike CD8 responses were favored in VDJdb matching, and private and CD4 specificities were missed.

This clonotype was recorded a few times. Its antigen remains unidentified. The germline gives CDR1 SEHNR, CDR2 FQNEAQ (reference sequence). This CDR3 is built from 11 residues. Trimming took off 4 bases at V and 5 bases at J, with 5 bases between the two ends. As part of library construction, unique molecular identifiers were attached to individual cDNA molecules. In TCRdb, the 5' RACE reads were re-called with MiXCR into one record per CDR3 protein. The table lists tens of thousands of distinct CDR3 sequences, around 9.3% of them singletons, with roughly 4.8% in the top ten. The chain is built from TRBV7-9 and TRBJ1-1; D gene uncertain. This receptor was identified in an adult who was a healthcare worker with PCR-confirmed SARS-CoV-2 infection or an uninfected control (not recorded which). The specimen sequenced was whole blood. The CDR3 DNA sequence: TGTGCCAGCAGCTCCCAGACTGAAGCTTTCTTT. This gives the protein CASSSQTEAFF.